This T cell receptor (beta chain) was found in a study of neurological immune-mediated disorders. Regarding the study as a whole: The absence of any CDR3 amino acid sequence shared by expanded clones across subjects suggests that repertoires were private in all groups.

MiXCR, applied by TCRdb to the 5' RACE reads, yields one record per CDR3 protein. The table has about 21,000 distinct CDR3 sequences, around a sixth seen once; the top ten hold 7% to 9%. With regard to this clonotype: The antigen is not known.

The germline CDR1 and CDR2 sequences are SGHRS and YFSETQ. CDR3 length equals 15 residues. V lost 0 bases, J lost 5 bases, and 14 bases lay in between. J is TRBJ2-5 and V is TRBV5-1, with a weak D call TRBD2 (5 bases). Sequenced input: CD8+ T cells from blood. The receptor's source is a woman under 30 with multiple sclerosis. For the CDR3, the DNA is TGCGCCAGCAGCTTGGAGGCGGTTCGAGGGGAGACCCAGTACTTC. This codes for CASSLEAVRGETQYF.